This is a list of T cell receptor beta chains from one sample in a study of blood T cells in healthy people across ages. One entry per CDR3 protein results from TCRdb running MiXCR on the 5' RACE reads. This sample has 1.5 million to 2 million distinct CDR3 sequences; more than 35% occur once, and the top ten carry under 25%. Sequencing was done on a sample of blood. The receptors were sampled from a human donor in good health. Each CDR3 is given with its conserved first and last residue. The order of the fields is CDR3 protein, CDR3 DNA, V gene, clone size, D gene, J gene. The D gene is left open where the match is weak. Expanded clones get a size class; other rows say once, few or many, or leave the size out.

CDR3aa: CASTLAGANYGYTF
CDR3nt: TGTGCCAGCACCCTGGCAGGGGCTAACTATGGCTACACCTTC
v_gene: TRBV2
abundance: -
d_gene: -
j_gene: TRBJ1-2

CDR3aa: CAGRKVDGPLHF
CDR3nt: TGTGCCGGCAGAAAAGTGGATGGGCCCCTCCACTTT
v_gene: TRBV12-3/TRBV12-4
abundance: few
d_gene: -
j_gene: TRBJ1-6

CDR3aa: CSARRRGDHTEAFF
CDR3nt: TGCAGTGCCCGCCGCCGGGGGGACCACACTGAAGCTTTCTTT
v_gene: TRBV20-1
abundance: -
d_gene: -
j_gene: TRBJ1-1

CDR3aa: CASSSIVWTSGETQYF
CDR3nt: TGCGCCAGCAGCTCGATTGTTTGGACTAGCGGAGAGACCCAGTACTTC
v_gene: TRBV5-1
abundance: -
d_gene: TRBD2
j_gene: TRBJ2-5

CDR3aa: CASSPLAGALTDTQYF
CDR3nt: TGTGCCAGCAGCCCATTAGCGGGGGCCCTCACAGATACGCAGTATTTT
v_gene: TRBV7-2
abundance: once
d_gene: TRBD2
j_gene: TRBJ2-3

CDR3aa: CASSEFYSSEQFF
CDR3nt: TGTGCCAGCAGTGAATTCTATAGCAGCGAGCAGTTCTTC
v_gene: TRBV25-1
abundance: once
d_gene: -
j_gene: TRBJ2-1

CDR3aa: CASSRDRRGEQYF
CDR3nt: TGTGCCAGCAGCCGGGACAGGCGGGGCGAGCAGTACTTC
v_gene: TRBV6-2/TRBV6-3
abundance: -
d_gene: TRBD1
j_gene: TRBJ2-7

CDR3aa: CASSQTGHQPQHF
CDR3nt: TGTGCCAGCAGCCAGACAGGCCATCAGCCTCAGCATTTT
v_gene: TRBV7-2
abundance: once
d_gene: -
j_gene: TRBJ1-5

CDR3aa: CASSLAYSRGLDYGYTF
CDR3nt: TGTGCCAGCAGCTTGGCATATTCCAGGGGGCTCGACTATGGCTACACCTTC
v_gene: TRBV5-5
abundance: -
d_gene: TRBD1
j_gene: TRBJ1-2

CDR3aa: CASSQGLSEQYF
CDR3nt: TGTGCCAGCAGCCAAGGCCTCTCCGAGCAGTACTTC
v_gene: TRBV3-1
abundance: -
d_gene: -
j_gene: TRBJ2-7

CDR3aa: CASSGRRNGYTF
CDR3nt: TGTGCCAGCAGCGGACGACGTAATGGCTACACCTTC
v_gene: TRBV12-3/TRBV12-4
abundance: -
d_gene: -
j_gene: TRBJ1-2

CDR3aa: CASSLLPLPGTEAFF
CDR3nt: TGTGCCAGCAGCTTACTCCCCCTCCCGGGCACTGAAGCTTTCTTT
v_gene: TRBV7-8
abundance: -
d_gene: -
j_gene: TRBJ1-1

CDR3aa: CASSVTTGPYGYTF
CDR3nt: TGTGCCAGCAGCGTAACGACAGGACCCTATGGCTACACCTTC
v_gene: TRBV9
abundance: few
d_gene: -
j_gene: TRBJ1-2

CDR3aa: CATSDWQGLYNEQFF
CDR3nt: TGTGCCACCAGTGATTGGCAGGGTCTCTACAATGAGCAGTTCTTC
v_gene: TRBV24-1
abundance: -
d_gene: -
j_gene: TRBJ2-1

CDR3aa: CASSTRQISNYGYTF
CDR3nt: TGTGCCAGCAGTACCCGACAGATATCTAACTATGGCTACACCTTC
v_gene: TRBV6-1
abundance: many
d_gene: -
j_gene: TRBJ1-2

CDR3aa: CASSQASRILYEQYF
CDR3nt: TGCGCCAGCAGCCAGGCCTCCCGGATCCTTTACGAGCAGTACTTC
v_gene: TRBV4-1
abundance: -
d_gene: -
j_gene: TRBJ2-7

CDR3aa: CASSEPRAYYGYTF
CDR3nt: TGTGCCAGCAGTGAACCCAGGGCCTACTATGGCTACACCTTC
v_gene: TRBV2
abundance: -
d_gene: -
j_gene: TRBJ1-2

CDR3aa: CASSPTDSPMNTEAFF
CDR3nt: TGTGCCAGCAGTCCAACGGACAGCCCTATGAACACTGAAGCTTTCTTT
v_gene: TRBV12-3/TRBV12-4
abundance: once
d_gene: -
j_gene: TRBJ1-1

CDR3aa: CASSLAGVGVYNEQYF
CDR3nt: TGCGCCAGCAGCTTGGCAGGGGTAGGGGTCTACAATGAGCAGTACTTC
v_gene: TRBV5-1
abundance: -
d_gene: -
j_gene: TRBJ2-4

CDR3aa: CSVLRGGDQPQHF
CDR3nt: TGCAGTGTCCTAAGAGGAGGTGATCAGCCCCAGCATTTT
v_gene: TRBV20-1
abundance: few
d_gene: -
j_gene: TRBJ1-5

CDR3aa: CASSVGIGYNSPLHF
CDR3nt: TGTGCCAGCAGCGTAGGGATAGGGTATAATTCACCCCTCCACTTT
v_gene: TRBV9
abundance: few
d_gene: -
j_gene: TRBJ1-6

CDR3aa: CSASRSGVQTEAFF
CDR3nt: TGCAGTGCTAGCCGCAGCGGGGTGCAAACTGAAGCTTTCTTT
v_gene: TRBV20-1
abundance: -
d_gene: -
j_gene: TRBJ1-1

CDR3aa: CASSRGDPSYEQYF
CDR3nt: TGTGCCAGCAGTAGAGGGGATCCCTCCTACGAGCAGTACTTC
v_gene: TRBV7-2
abundance: -
d_gene: -
j_gene: TRBJ2-7

CDR3aa: CASSLGQVTPQETQYF
CDR3nt: TGTGCCAGCAGCTTGGGGCAGGTGACCCCCCAAGAGACCCAGTACTTC
v_gene: TRBV5-5
abundance: few
d_gene: -
j_gene: TRBJ2-5

CDR3aa: CASSFRWATNEKLFF
CDR3nt: TGTGCCAGCAGTTTTAGATGGGCAACTAATGAAAAACTGTTTTTT
v_gene: TRBV27
abundance: -
d_gene: -
j_gene: TRBJ1-4

CDR3aa: CSVEPEPAGSPLHF
CDR3nt: TGCAGCGTTGAACCCGAACCGGCGGGTTCACCCCTCCACTTT
v_gene: TRBV29-1
abundance: few
d_gene: -
j_gene: TRBJ1-6

CDR3aa: CSVVSGGGNEQFF
CDR3nt: TGCAGCGTTGTCTCTGGGGGGGGGAATGAGCAGTTCTTC
v_gene: TRBV29-1
abundance: few
d_gene: TRBD2
j_gene: TRBJ2-1

CDR3aa: CSASGARTYNEQFF
CDR3nt: TGCAGTGCTAGTGGGGCCCGAACCTACAATGAGCAGTTCTTC
v_gene: TRBV20-1
abundance: -
d_gene: -
j_gene: TRBJ2-1

CDR3aa: CASSPLSSSYNEQFF
CDR3nt: TGTGCCAGCAGCCCGTTATCGAGCTCCTACAATGAGCAGTTCTTC
v_gene: TRBV11-2
abundance: few
d_gene: -
j_gene: TRBJ2-1

CDR3aa: CASSPGQGSLYEQYF
CDR3nt: TGTGCCAGCAGCCCCGGACAGGGGAGTCTCTACGAGCAGTACTTC
v_gene: TRBV7-2
abundance: -
d_gene: TRBD1
j_gene: TRBJ2-7

CDR3aa: CASKPGVSTDTQYF
CDR3nt: TGTGCCAGCAAGCCAGGGGTTAGCACAGATACGCAGTATTTT
v_gene: TRBV2
abundance: -
d_gene: -
j_gene: TRBJ2-3

CDR3aa: CASSQAGIAYEQYF
CDR3nt: TGTGCCAGCAGCCAAGCGGGGATAGCCTACGAGCAGTACTTC
v_gene: TRBV3-1
abundance: few
d_gene: -
j_gene: TRBJ2-7

CDR3aa: CASSFTGTINTGELFF
CDR3nt: TGTGCCAGCAGCTTTACCGGGACTATTAACACCGGGGAGCTGTTTTTT
v_gene: TRBV5-6
abundance: once
d_gene: TRBD2
j_gene: TRBJ2-2

CDR3aa: CASSFQLYRETQYF
CDR3nt: TGTGCCAGCAGTTTCCAACTCTACAGGGAGACCCAGTACTTC
v_gene: TRBV12-3/TRBV12-4
abundance: -
d_gene: -
j_gene: TRBJ2-5

CDR3aa: CASSPGQGRPYEQYF
CDR3nt: TGTGCCAGCAGCCCTGGACAGGGGAGACCCTACGAGCAGTACTTC
v_gene: TRBV7-2
abundance: few
d_gene: TRBD1
j_gene: TRBJ2-7

CDR3aa: CASSLGIEETQYF
CDR3nt: TGTGCCAGCAGCTTAGGCATAGAAGAGACCCAGTACTTC
v_gene: TRBV7-3
abundance: -
d_gene: -
j_gene: TRBJ2-5

CDR3aa: CASSLEERIGGYTF
CDR3nt: TGTGCCAGCAGCCTAGAGGAGAGGATCGGTGGCTACACCTTC
v_gene: TRBV3-1
abundance: once
d_gene: -
j_gene: TRBJ1-2

CDR3aa: CASSLTGINHEQYF
CDR3nt: TGTGCCAGCAGTTTAACAGGGATAAACCACGAGCAGTACTTC
v_gene: TRBV28
abundance: -
d_gene: -
j_gene: TRBJ2-7

CDR3aa: CASSPGTGSFSNQPQHF
CDR3nt: TGCGCCAGCAGCCCCGGGACAGGGTCCTTTAGCAATCAGCCCCAGCATTTT
v_gene: TRBV5-1
abundance: -
d_gene: TRBD1
j_gene: TRBJ1-5

CDR3aa: CASRERVTGTDTQYF
CDR3nt: TGTGCCAGCAGGGAACGGGTCACGGGCACAGATACGCAGTATTTT
v_gene: TRBV27
abundance: -
d_gene: -
j_gene: TRBJ2-3

CDR3aa: CASSYPTQGGNTIYF
CDR3nt: TGTGCCAGCAGCTATCCAACACAGGGAGGAAACACCATATATTTT
v_gene: TRBV12-3/TRBV12-4
abundance: -
d_gene: -
j_gene: TRBJ1-3

CDR3aa: CASSQGSQGSAYGYTF
CDR3nt: TGCGCCAGCAGCCAAGGGTCACAGGGGAGCGCCTATGGCTACACCTTC
v_gene: TRBV4-1
abundance: few
d_gene: TRBD1
j_gene: TRBJ1-2

CDR3aa: CASSFRQAQAYGYTF
CDR3nt: TGTGCCAGCAGCTTCCGACAGGCCCAAGCCTATGGCTACACCTTC
v_gene: TRBV7-9
abundance: -
d_gene: -
j_gene: TRBJ1-2